This TCR beta chain was sequenced during a study of OX40 agonist ivuxolimab in advanced cancers. Overall study context: Given to patients was ivuxolimab, an agonistic anti-OX40 (CD134) antibody.

General study points: Clonal expansion by week 6 occurred in CD4+ and CD8+ blood T cells (at 0.1 to 3.0 mg/kg).

As for this clone: The antigen remains undetermined.

CDR3 length: 17 amino acids. From germline, CDR1 is GTSNPN and CDR2 SVGIG (reference sequence). Trimming removed 3 bases at V and 0 bases at J, with 18 bases between. Method: immunoSEQ multiplex PCR; TCRdb's copy keeps in-frame clones and lacks some. The sample has approximately 21,000 clones, 82% seen once. This TCR was recovered from an adult with an advanced solid tumor such as melanoma, head and neck, liver or kidney cancer. Sample: CD4+ or CD8+ T cells sorted from blood, taken in a trial of the OX40 agonist ivuxolimab. The chain carries TRBV30 and TRBJ2-1, with D maybe TRBD1 (6 bases). The CDR3 DNA is TGTGCCTGGAGCCCCGGCTCGCTAGGGGGCTCCTACAATGAGCAGTTCTTC. Protein product: CAWSPGSLGGSYNEQFF.